The text below deals with one T cell receptor beta chain. At one end, the junction sequence differs from germline, possibly due to a read error. Each CDR3 protein gets one entry after TCRdb re-called the 5' RACE reads with MiXCR. This table has 150,000 to 200,000 distinct CDR3 sequences, 13% appearing once. The CDR3 runs 16 residues. Germline V lookup: CDR1 SGHRS, CDR2 YFSETQ. This entry is derived from a study of CD8 T cells in ankylosing spondylitis. Sequencing was carried out using blood, either unsorted or a sorted T cell fraction (not recorded which). The chain couples TRBV5-1 to TRBJ2-5; D remains unclear. The sequence was obtained from a female donor with ankylosing spondylitis or in good health (not recorded which). CDR3 DNA sequence: TGCGCCAGCAGCTTGGCCCTCAGGACCACGACGGAGACCCAGTCCTTC. As protein: CASSLALRTTTETQSF. Variable domain in full (rest from reference TRBV5-1 and TRBJ2-5): KAGVTQTPRYLIKTRGQQVTLSCSPISGHRSVSWYQQTPGQGLQFLFEYFSETQRNKGNFPGRFSGRQFSNSRSEMNVSTLELGDSALYLCASSLALRTTTETQSFGPGTRLLVL.